Listed here is a single T cell receptor (beta chain). Antigen specificity is unknown. The data are from a study of T cell responses to AZD1222 COVID-19 vaccine. Study results and limitations: Possibly, clonal diversity was underestimated; donors were largely white British and included more females. At study baseline, merely five or six AZD1222 recipients were seropositive. Once two AZD1222 doses were given, Spike-specific TCR breadth and depth went up.

The CDR3 consists of 12 residues. Germline V gives CDR1 SGHRS, CDR2 YFSETQ. Trimming removed 0 bases at V and 11 bases at J, with 11 bases between. The analysis combined second doses at about 4 or about 12 weeks. The method was immunoSEQ multiplex PCR; TCRdb's version includes in-frame clones alone and lacks a portion of them. The sample shows about 80,000 clones, around 93% of them seen only once. The TCR comes from an adult who received the AZD1222 COVID-19 vaccine. This chain connects TRBV5-1 to TRBJ1-1, with D possibly matching TRBD1 (6 bases). The specimen was peripheral blood, collected 28 days after the second AZD1222 dose. The CDR3 spells CASSLEGGAAFF. The DNA of the CDR3 is TGCGCCAGCAGCTTGGAAGGGGGGGCCGCTTTCTTT. Full variable domain (outside the CDR3, taken from reference TRBV5-1 and TRBJ1-1): KAGVTQTPRYLIKTRGQQVTLSCSPISGHRSVSWYQQTPGQGLQFLFEYFSETQRNKGNFPGRFSGRQFSNSRSEMNVSTLELGDSALYLCASSLEGGAAFFGQGTRLTVV.